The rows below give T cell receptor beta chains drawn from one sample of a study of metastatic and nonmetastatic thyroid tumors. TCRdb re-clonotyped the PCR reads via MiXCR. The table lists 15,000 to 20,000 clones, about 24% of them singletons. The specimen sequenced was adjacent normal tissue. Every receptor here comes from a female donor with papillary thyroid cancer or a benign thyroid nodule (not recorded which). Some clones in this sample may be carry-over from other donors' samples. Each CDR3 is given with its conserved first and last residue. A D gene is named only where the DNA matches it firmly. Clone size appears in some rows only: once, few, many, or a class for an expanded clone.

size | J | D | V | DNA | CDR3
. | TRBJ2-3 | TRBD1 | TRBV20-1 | TGCAGTGCTAGACCACCGCGGACAGGCGTAACAGATACGCAGTATTTT | CSARPPRTGVTDTQYF
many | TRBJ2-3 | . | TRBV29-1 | TGCAGCGTTCGGGACACCAGGACCACAGATACGCAGTATTTT | CSVRDTRTTDTQYF
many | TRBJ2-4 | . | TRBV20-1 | TGCAGTGACCACTTAGGGGGAGGGGTCATTCAGTACTTC | CSDHLGGGVIQYF
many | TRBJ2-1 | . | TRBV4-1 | TGCGCCAGCAGCCAAGGGGCGGGTTTGAGAAATGAGCAGTTCTTC | CASSQGAGLRNEQFF
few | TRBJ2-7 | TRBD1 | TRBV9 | TGTGCCAGCAGCGACCGGGACAGGGGCAAAGAGCAGTACTTC | CASSDRDRGKEQYF
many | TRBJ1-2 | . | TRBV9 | TGTGCCAGCAGCTCCCCCGGGTCAGGCTATGGCTACACCTTC | CASSSPGSGYGYTF
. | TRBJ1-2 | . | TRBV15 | TGTGCCACCAGCAGAGTTCAGGTCGGATCATCCTATGGCTACACCTTC | CATSRVQVGSSYGYTF
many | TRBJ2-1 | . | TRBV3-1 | TGTGCCAGCAGCCAAGCAGCTTACAATGAGCAGTTCTTC | CASSQAAYNEQFF
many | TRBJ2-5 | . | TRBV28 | TGTGCCAGCAGCCTAACGTCAGCGGGCCAAGAGACCCAGTACTTC | CASSLTSAGQETQYF
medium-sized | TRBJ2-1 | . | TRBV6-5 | TGTGCCAGCAGTTACTCGGGACCGATAGGGGCTTACAATGAGCAGTTCTTC | CASSYSGPIGAYNEQFF
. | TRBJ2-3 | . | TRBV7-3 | TGTGCCAGCAGCTCCGCAGGAGGGGGAGATACGAAGTATTTT | CASSSAGGGDTKYF
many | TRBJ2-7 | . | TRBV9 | TGTGCCAGCAGCGACCGACAAATCGGACCGGATACCTACGAGCAGTACTTC | CASSDRQIGPDTYEQYF
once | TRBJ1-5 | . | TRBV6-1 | TGTGCCATCAGTGGGGGGTACGTGCTGCCCCAGCATTTT | CAISGGYVLPQHF
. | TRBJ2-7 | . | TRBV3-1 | TGTGCCATCAGCCCTGGGGTGGACGGCTCCTACGAGCAGTACTTC | CAISPGVDGSYEQYF
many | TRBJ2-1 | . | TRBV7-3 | TGTGCCAGCAGCTTAGATGGGGTGGGAATAACCTACAATGAGCAGTTCTTC | CASSLDGVGITYNEQFF
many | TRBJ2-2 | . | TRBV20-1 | TGCAGTGCTAGAGATCCTAGCGTGAACACCGGGGAGCTGTTTTTT | CSARDPSVNTGELFF
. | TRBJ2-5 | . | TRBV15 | TGTGCCACCAGCAGGACCGTAGCGGTAACACGAGAGACCCAGTACTTC | CATSRTVAVTRETQYF
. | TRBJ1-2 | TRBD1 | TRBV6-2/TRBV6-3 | TGTGCCAGCAGTGACAGGGATTCCTATGGCTACACCTTC | CASSDRDSYGYTF
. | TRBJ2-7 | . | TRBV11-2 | TGTGCCAGCAGCTTAGGCGTTGGGTTCTACGAGCAGTACTTC | CASSLGVGFYEQYF
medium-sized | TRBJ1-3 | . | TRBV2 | TGTGCCAGCAGTGCGCGAAACACCATATATTTT | CASSARNTIYF
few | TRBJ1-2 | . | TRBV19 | TGTGCCAGTATCCCGACCAGGGAGGATGGCTACACCTTC | CASIPTREDGYTF
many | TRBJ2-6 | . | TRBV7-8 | TGTGCCAGCGCGCCCTTAGGAGCTGGGGCCAACGTCCTGACTTTC | CASAPLGAGANVLTF
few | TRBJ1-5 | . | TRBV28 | TGTGCCAGCATTTCACTGGGGTACAATCATCCCCAGCATTTT | CASISLGYNHPQHF
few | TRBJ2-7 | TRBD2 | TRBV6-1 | TGTGCCAGCAGTCTCTCCCCGGGACTAAGCTACGAGCAGTACTTC | CASSLSPGLSYEQYF
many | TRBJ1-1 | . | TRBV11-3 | TGTGCCAGCAGCTGGGGGAACACTGAAGCTTTCTTT | CASSWGNTEAFF
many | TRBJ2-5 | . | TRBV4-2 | TGTGCCAGCAGCCAAGAGGCCAGGGGCCAAGAGACCCAGTACTTC | CASSQEARGQETQYF
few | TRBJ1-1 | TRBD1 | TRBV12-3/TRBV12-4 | TGTGCCAGCAGTCTCAGGGGGCAGAACACTGAAGCTTTCTTT | CASSLRGQNTEAFF
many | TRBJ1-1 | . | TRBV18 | TGTGCCAGCTCCCGGGGAGGAAACACTGAAGCTTTCTTT | CASSRGGNTEAFF
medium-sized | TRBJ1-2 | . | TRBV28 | TGTGCCAGCAGTTGGGCCATACGAGGCTATGGCTACACCTTC | CASSWAIRGYGYTF
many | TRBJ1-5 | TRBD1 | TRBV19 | TGTGCCAGTAGTAAAGGAACAGGGGGCGCAGGACAGCCCCAGCATTTT | CASSKGTGGAGQPQHF
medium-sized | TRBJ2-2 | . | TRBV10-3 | TGTGCCATCAGTGAGTCCGCGAACACCGGGGAGCTGTTTTTT | CAISESANTGELFF
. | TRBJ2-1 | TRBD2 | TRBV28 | TGTGCCAGCAGACCTCTGGGCGAGTCGGGAGGGCGAGGGAATGAGCAGTTCTTC | CASRPLGESGGRGNEQFF
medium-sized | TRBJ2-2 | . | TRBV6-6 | TGTGCCAGCAGTTACGACGGCGCGCCCACCGGGGAGCTGTTTTTT | CASSYDGAPTGELFF
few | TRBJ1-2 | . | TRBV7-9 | TGTGCCAGCAGCTTAGACGGTCCGTTTTGGTATGGCTACACCTTC | CASSLDGPFWYGYTF
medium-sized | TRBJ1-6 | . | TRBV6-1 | TGTGCCAGCAGTCCTGTCGGTACTTACAATTCACCCCTCCACTTT | CASSPVGTYNSPLHF
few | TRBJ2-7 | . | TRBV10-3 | TGTGCCATCAGTGGGGGGCCCTGGGACGAGCAGTACTTC | CAISGGPWDEQYF
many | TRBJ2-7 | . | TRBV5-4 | TGTGCCAGCAGCTTGGGCCAGGACTACGAGCAGTACTTC | CASSLGQDYEQYF
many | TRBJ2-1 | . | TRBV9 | TGTGCCAGCAGCGTAGCCCCTTTGAATGAGCAGTTCTTC | CASSVAPLNEQFF
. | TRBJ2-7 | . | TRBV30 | TGTGCCTGGAGTCCCCTCTACGAGCAGTACTTC | CAWSPLYEQYF
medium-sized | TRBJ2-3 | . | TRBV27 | TGTGCCAGCAGTTTAGAGGGTCTAGCGTATAGCACAGATACGCAGTATTTT | CASSLEGLAYSTDTQYF
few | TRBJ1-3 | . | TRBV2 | TGTGCCAGCAGTGTCGGCCTTCGCTACTCTGGAAACACCATATATTTT | CASSVGLRYSGNTIYF
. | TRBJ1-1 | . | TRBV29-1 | TGCAGCGTTGATCGGGGGTGGGACACTGAAGCTTTCTTT | CSVDRGWDTEAFF
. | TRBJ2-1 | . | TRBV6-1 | TGTGCCAGCAGCCCTACCTCCGGGAGCTCCTACAATGAGCAGTTCTTC | CASSPTSGSSYNEQFF
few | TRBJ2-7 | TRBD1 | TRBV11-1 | TGTGCCAGCAGTCGTATTTCTGGACAGGACTACGAGCAGTACTTC | CASSRISGQDYEQYF
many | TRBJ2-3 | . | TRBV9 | TGTGCCAGCAGCGCCGGGCTCACAGATACGCAGTATTTT | CASSAGLTDTQYF
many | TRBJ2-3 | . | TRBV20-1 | TGCAGTGCCCCATGGTCCGCAGATACGCAGTATTTT | CSAPWSADTQYF
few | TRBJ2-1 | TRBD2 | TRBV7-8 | TGTGCCAGCAGCGCCCATCGGGGACTAGCGGGACAGAGCTCCTACAATGAGCAGTTCTTC | CASSAHRGLAGQSSYNEQFF